This T cell receptor beta chain was sequenced during a study of blood T cell repertoires in COVID-19. Across the study: Acute-phase and convalescent COVID-19 samples originated in the United States, Italy and Spain. In each case, the material was cDNA or gDNA derived from T cells, B-cell-depleted T cells, or PBMCs.

Original processing notes: The assay estimated nucleated cells by amplifying reference gene primers. TCRdb's copy holds only in-frame clones and misses some; the assay was immunoSEQ multiplex PCR. The D gene and trimming were derived from the DNA, and the V and J assignments and clone size from that table. The data contain more than 35,000 clones, over 65% of them singletons. The V end lost 3 bases, the J end lost 0 bases, and 12 bases lay between the germline ends. Germline loops: CDR1 LGHNA, CDR2 YSLEER. The CDR3 is made up of 16 amino acids. Sequencing input: peripheral blood. This TCR was sampled from an older man with acute or convalescent COVID-19. This chain links TRBV4-3 with TRBJ2-4; D might be TRBD2 (5 bases). For the CDR3, the DNA is TGCGCCAGCAGCCACAAGACGGGGTTAGCCAAAAACATTCAGTACTTC. Translation gives CASSHKTGLAKNIQYF.